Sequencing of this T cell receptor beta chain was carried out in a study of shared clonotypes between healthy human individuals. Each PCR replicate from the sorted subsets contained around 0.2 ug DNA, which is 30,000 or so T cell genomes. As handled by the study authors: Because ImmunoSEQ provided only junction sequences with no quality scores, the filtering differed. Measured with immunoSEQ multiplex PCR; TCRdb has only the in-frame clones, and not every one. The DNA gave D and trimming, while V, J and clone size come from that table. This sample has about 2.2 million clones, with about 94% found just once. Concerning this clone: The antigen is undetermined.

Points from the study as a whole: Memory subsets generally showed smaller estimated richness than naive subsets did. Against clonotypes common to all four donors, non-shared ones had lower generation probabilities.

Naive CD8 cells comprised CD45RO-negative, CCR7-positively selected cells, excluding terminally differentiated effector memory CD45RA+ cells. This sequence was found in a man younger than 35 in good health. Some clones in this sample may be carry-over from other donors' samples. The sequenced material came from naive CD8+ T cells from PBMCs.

Here the CDR3 reads CASSLSGQATPPQHF. In DNA form, the CDR3 reads TGTGCCAGCAGCTTGTCCGGCCAGGCAACTCCGCCCCAGCATTTT. V usage is TRBV7-8 and J usage is TRBJ1-5; D gene unclear. The CDR3 runs 15 residues. With 3 bases removed from V and 9 bases from J, the gap between germline ends came to 18 bases. Germline loops: CDR1 SGHVS, CDR2 FQNEAQ.